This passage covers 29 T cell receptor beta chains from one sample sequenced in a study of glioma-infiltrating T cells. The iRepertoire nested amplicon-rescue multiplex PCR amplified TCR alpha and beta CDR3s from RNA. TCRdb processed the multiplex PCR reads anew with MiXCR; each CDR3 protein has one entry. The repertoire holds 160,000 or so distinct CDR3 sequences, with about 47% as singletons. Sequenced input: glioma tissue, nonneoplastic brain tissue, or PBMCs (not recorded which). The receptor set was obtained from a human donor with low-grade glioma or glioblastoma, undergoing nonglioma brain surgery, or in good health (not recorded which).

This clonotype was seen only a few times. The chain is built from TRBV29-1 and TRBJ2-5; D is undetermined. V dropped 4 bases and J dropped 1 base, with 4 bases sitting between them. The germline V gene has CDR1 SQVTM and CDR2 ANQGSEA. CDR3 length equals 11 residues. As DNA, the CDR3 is TGCAGCGTTGGGGCCCAAGAGACCCAGTACTTC. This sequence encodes CSVGAQETQYF.

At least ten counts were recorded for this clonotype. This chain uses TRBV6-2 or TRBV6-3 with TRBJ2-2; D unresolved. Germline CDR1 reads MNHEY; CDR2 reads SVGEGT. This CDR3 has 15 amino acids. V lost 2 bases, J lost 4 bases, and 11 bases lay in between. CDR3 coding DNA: TGTGCCAGCAGTTACGCCCTCGCAGCCACCGGGGAGCTGTTTTTT. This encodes CASSYALAATGELFF.

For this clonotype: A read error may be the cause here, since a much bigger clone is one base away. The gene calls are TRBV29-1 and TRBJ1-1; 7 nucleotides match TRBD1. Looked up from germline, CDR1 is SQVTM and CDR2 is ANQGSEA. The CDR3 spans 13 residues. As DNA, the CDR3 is TGCAGCGCTCAGGGGGTGAGGGACACTAAAGCTTTCTTT. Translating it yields CSAQGVRDTKAFF.

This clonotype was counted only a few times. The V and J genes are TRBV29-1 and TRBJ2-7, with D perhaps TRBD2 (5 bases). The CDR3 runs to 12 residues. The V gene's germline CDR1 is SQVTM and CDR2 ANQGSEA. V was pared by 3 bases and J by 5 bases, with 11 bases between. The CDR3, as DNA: TGCAGCGTTGATCGGGGTGTCGACGAGCAGTACTTC. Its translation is CSVDRGVDEQYF.

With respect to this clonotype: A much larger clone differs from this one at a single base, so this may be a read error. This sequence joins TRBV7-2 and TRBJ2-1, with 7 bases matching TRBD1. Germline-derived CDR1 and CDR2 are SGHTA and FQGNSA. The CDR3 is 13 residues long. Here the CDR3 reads CVSSSEGARVQFF. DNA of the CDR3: TGTGTCAGCAGCTCCGAGGGGGCGAGGGTGCAGTTCTTC.

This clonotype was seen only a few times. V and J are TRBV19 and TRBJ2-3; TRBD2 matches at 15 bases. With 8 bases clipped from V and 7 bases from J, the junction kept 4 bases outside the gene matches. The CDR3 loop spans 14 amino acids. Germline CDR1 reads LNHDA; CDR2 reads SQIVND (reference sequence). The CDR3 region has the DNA TGTGCCAGTGGGGGACTAGCGGGAGGTTATACGCAGTATTTT. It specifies CASGGLAGGYTQYF.

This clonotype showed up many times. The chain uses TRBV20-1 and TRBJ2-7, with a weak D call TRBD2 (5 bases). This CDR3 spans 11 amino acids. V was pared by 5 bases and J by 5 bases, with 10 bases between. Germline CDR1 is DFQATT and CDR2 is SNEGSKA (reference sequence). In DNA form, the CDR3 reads TGCAGTGCTGAGGGTTTGGACGAGCAGTACTTC. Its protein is CSAEGLDEQYF.

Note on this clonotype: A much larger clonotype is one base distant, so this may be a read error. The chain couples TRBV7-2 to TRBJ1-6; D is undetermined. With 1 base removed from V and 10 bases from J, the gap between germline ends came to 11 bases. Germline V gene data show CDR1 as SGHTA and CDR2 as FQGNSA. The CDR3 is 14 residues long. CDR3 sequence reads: CASSLVSFASPLHF. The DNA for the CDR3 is TGTGCCAGCAGCTTAGTCTCATTCGCCTCACCCCTCCACTTT.

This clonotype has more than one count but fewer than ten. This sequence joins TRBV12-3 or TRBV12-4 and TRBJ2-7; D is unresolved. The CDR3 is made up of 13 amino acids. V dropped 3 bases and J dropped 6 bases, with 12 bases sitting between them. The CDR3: CASSFLQVGEQYF. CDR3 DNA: TGTGCCAGCAGTTTTCTCCAGGTGGGCGAGCAGTACTTC.

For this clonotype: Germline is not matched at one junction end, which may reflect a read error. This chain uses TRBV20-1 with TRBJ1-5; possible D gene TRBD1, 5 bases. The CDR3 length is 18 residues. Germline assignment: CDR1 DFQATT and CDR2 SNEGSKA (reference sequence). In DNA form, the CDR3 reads TGCAGTGCTAGAGGTTTTGGGTCCTCAGGGCTGAGCAATCAGCCACAGCATTTT. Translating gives CSARGFGSSGLSNQPQHF.

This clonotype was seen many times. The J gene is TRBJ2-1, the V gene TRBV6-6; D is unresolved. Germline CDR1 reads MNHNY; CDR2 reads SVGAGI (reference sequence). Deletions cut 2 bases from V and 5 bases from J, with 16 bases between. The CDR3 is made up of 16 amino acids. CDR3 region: CASSYILPPPDNEQFF. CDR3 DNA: TGTGCCAGCAGTTACATACTACCACCCCCAGACAATGAGCAGTTCTTC.

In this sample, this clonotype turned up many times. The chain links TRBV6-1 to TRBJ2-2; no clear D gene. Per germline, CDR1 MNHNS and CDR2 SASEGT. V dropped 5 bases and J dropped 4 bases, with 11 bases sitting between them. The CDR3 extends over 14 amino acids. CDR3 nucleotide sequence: TGTGCCAGCAGTCGATGGACGGGCACCGGGGAGCTGTTTTTT. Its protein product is CASSRWTGTGELFF.

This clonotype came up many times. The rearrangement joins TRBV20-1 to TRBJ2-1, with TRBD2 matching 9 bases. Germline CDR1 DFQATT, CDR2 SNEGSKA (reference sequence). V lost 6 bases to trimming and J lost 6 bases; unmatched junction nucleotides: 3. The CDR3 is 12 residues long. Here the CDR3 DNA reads TGCAGTGCCCTGACTAGCGGCAATGAGCAGTTCTTC. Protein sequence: CSALTSGNEQFF.

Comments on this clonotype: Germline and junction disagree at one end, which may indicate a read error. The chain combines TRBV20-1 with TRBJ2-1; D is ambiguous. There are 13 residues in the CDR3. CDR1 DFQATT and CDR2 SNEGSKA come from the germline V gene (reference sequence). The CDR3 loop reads CSATICGYDEQFF. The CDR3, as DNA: TGCAGTGCTACGATCTGCGGCTACGATGAGCAGTTCTTC.

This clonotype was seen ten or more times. CDR3 in DNA: TGCAGTGCTCTGACGAGTGGAGACCCAATTAAAGGCTACACCTTC. Its translation: CSALTSGDPIKGYTF. The V gene is TRBV20-1, the J gene TRBJ1-2; D remains ambiguous. The CDR3 is 15 amino acids. The V gene lost 5 bases and the J gene lost 8 bases, with 24 bases spanning the gap. Germline values: CDR1 DFQATT, CDR2 SNEGSKA (reference sequence).

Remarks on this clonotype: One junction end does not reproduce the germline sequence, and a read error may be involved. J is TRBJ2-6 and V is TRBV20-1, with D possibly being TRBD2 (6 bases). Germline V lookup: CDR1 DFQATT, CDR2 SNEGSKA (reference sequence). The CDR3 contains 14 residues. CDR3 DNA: TGTAGTGCTAGTCAGGTCCCCGGGGGCAACGTCCTGACTTTC. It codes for CSASQVPGGNVLTF.

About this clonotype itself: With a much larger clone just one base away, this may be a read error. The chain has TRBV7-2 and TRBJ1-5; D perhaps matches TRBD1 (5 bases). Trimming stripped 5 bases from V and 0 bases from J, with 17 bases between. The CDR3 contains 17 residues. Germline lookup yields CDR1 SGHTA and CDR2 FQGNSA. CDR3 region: CASSPENRFASNQPQHF. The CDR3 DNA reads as TGTGCCAGCAGCCCAGAAAACAGGTTCGCTAGCAATCAGCCCCAGCATTTT. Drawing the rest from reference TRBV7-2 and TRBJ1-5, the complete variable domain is GAGVSQSPSNKVTEKGKDVELRCDPISGHTALYWYRQSLGQGLEFLIYFQGNSAPDKSGLPSDRFSAERTGGSVSTLTIQRTQQEDSAVYLCASSPENRFASNQPQHFGDGTRLSIL.

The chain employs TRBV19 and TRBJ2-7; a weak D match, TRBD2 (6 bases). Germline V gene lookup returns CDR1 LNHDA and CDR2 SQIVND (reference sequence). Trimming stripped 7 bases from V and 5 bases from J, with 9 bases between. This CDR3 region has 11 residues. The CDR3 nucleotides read TGTGCCAGTACAGGGACTCACGAGCAGTACTTC. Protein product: CASTGTHEQYF.

The CDR3 DNA is TGTGCCAGCAGCGGGGGACAGGACCTCAAAGAGACCCAGTACTTC. This gives the protein CASSGGQDLKETQYF. The rearrangement uses TRBV7-9 and TRBJ2-5, with 8 positions matching TRBD1. The CDR3 is made up of 15 amino acids. V lost 5 bases, J lost 3 bases, and 8 bases stayed unmatched. Germline CDR1 reads SEHNR; CDR2 reads FQNEAQ (reference sequence).

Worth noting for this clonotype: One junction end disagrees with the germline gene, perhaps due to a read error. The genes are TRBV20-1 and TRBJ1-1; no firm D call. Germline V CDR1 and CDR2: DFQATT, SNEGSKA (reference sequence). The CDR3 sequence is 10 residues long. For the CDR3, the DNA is TGCAGTGATAGAGATGGGGAAGATTTCTTT. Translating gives CSDRDGEDFF.

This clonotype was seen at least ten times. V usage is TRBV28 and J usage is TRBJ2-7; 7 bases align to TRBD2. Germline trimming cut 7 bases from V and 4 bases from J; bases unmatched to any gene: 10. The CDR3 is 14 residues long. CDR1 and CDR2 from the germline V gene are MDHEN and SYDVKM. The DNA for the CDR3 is TGTGCCAGCAAGGAGGGAGGGCCAATTTACGAGCAGTACTTC. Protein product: CASKEGGPIYEQYF.

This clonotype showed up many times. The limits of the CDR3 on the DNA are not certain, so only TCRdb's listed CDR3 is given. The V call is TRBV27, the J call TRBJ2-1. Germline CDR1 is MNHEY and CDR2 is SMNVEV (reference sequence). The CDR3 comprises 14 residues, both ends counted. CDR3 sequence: CASSSVRGYNEQFF.

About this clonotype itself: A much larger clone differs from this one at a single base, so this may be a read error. CDR3 amino acids: CASSLVGQGNYDQYF. The CDR3 coding sequence is TGTGCCAGCAGTTTAGTGGGACAGGGGAATTACGATCAGTACTTC. The chain carries TRBV28 and TRBJ2-7; 10 nucleotides agree with TRBD1. The CDR3 is made up of 15 amino acids. CDR1 is MDHEN, CDR2 SYDVKM, per germline. The full variable domain, rest sourced from reference TRBV28 and TRBJ2-7, is DVKVTQSSRYLVKRTGEKVFLECVQDMDHENMFWYRQDPGLGLRLIYFSYDVKMKEKGDIPEGYSVSREKKERFSLILESASTNQTSMYLCASSLVGQGNYDQYFGPGTRLTVT.

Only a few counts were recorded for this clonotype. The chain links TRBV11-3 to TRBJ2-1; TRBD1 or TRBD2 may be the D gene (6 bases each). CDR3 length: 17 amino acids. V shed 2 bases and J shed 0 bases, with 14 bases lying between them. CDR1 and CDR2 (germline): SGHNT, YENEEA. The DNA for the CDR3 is TGTGCCAGCAGCTTACTCTCAGGGGAGGACTCCTACAATGAGCAGTTCTTC. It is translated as CASSLLSGEDSYNEQFF.

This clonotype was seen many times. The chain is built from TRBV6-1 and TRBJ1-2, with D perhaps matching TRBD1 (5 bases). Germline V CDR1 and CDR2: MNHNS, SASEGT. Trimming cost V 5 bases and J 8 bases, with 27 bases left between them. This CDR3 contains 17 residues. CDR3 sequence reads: CASSYSGISSGDDGYTF. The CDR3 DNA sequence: TGTGCCAGCAGTTATTCAGGGATCTCGTCGGGCGACGACGGCTACACCTTC.

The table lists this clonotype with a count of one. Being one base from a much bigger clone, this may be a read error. CDR3 coding DNA: TGCAGTGCCGACCCATCGGGACAGGGGGTAGACGGGCAGTACTTC. This translates into CSADPSGQGVDGQYF. The rearrangement uses TRBV20-1 and TRBJ2-7; the match to TRBD1 covers 11 bases. V gave up 6 bases and J gave up 9 bases; unmatched junction bases: 16. Germline V gene data show CDR1 as DFQATT and CDR2 as SNEGSKA (reference sequence). The CDR3 is 15 residues long.

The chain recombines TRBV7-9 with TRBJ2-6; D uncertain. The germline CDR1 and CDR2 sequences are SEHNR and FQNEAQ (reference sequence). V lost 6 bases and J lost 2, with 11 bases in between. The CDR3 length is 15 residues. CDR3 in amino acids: CASSPLTTGANVLTF. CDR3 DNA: TGTGCCAGCAGTCCTCTCACTACTGGGGCCAACGTCCTGACTTTC.

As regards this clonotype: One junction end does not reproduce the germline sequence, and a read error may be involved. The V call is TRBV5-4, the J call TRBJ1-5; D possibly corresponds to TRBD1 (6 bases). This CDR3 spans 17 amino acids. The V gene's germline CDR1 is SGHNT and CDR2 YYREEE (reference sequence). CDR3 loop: CASSPDGRRGSNQPKHF. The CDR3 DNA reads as TGTGCCAGCAGTCCCGATGGTAGGAGGGGGAGCAATCAGCCCAAGCATTTT.

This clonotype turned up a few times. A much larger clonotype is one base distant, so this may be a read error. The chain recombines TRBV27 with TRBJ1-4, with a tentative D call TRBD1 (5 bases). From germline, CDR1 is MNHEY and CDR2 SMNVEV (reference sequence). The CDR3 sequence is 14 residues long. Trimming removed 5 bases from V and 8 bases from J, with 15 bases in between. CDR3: CASSLTLGPEKLFF. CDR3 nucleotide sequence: TGTGCCAGCAGTCTGACTTTGGGGCCCGAAAAACTGTTTTTT.